One sample yielded the 19 T cell receptor beta chains listed below, sequenced in a study of cytomegalovirus exposure and HLA in healthy donors. Vbeta (60) and Jbeta (13) primers were used in the PCR. Repertoires were generated with immunoSEQ multiplex PCR, while TCRdb's copy carries only in-frame clones and drops some. The table has 65,000 to 95,000 clones, about 80% seen once. The material sequenced was PBMCs. These receptors all come from a man aged 25 to 40 in good health and CMV-seronegative.

The V and J genes are TRBV2 and TRBJ2-3; unclear D gene. V was cut by 8 bases and J by 3 bases, with 12 bases left in between. The germline CDR1 and CDR2 sequences are SNHLY and FYNNEI. This CDR3 spans 13 amino acids. The CDR3 spells CASQATDTDTQYF. CDR3 coding DNA: TGTGCCAGCCAGGCCACGGATACAGATACGCAGTATTTT.

The V call is TRBV2, the J call TRBJ1-3; TRBD1 aligns across 7 bases. The CDR3 spans 14 residues. Germline V gene lookup returns CDR1 SNHLY and CDR2 FYNNEI. The trim removed 6 bases at V and 1 base at J, leaving 3 bases unmatched. The CDR3 loop is CASRVRGSGNTIYF. The CDR3 bases are TGTGCCAGCAGGGTCAGGGGGTCTGGAAACACCATATATTTT.

The chain carries TRBV14 and TRBJ1-4; D may be TRBD1 (5 bases). This CDR3 contains 15 residues. V lost 8 bases and J lost 0, with 13 bases in between. Germline CDR1 is SGHDN and CDR2 is FVKESK. The CDR3 sequence is CASRKMTATNEKLFF. Here the CDR3 DNA reads TGTGCCAGCCGAAAAATGACAGCAACTAATGAAAAACTGTTTTTT.

The DNA of the CDR3 is TGTGCCAGCGGGTTCCACAGCCTCAATGAGCAGTTCTTC. Translating it yields CASGFHSLNEQFF. This rearrangement joins TRBV6-5 to TRBJ2-1; D remains unclear. Germline CDR1 and CDR2: MNHEY and SVGAGI. V was cut by 8 bases and J by 6 bases, with 14 bases left in between. The CDR3 length is 13 residues.

The chain has TRBV4-1 and TRBJ1-1; TRBD1 agrees at 8 bases. V lost 6 bases, J lost 4 bases, and 7 bases stayed unmatched. Germline loops: CDR1 MGHRA, CDR2 YSYEKL. The CDR3 has 14 amino acids. The CDR3 DNA is TGCGCCAGCAGGCTTCAGGGGGCGCGCACTGAAGCTTTCTTT. Translating it yields CASRLQGARTEAFF.

V gene TRBV5-4 combines with J gene TRBJ1-1, with TRBD1 matching 9 bases. The CDR3 length is 17 residues. Germline V gene data show CDR1 as SGHNT and CDR2 as YYREEE (reference sequence). V trimming: 7 bases; J trimming: 4 bases; junction bases outside the gene matches: 17. The CDR3 bases are TGTGCCAGCTACGCCCCCGGGACAGGGAGAGAGGGCACTGAAGCTTTCTTT. This gives the protein CASYAPGTGREGTEAFF.

The CDR3 here is CASSLAGGNVGETQYF. The CDR3 region has the DNA TGTGCCAGCAGCTTAGCAGGCGGCAATGTCGGGGAGACCCAGTACTTC. The chain joins TRBV7-2 to TRBJ2-5; D is unclear. The CDR3 runs 16 residues. The V gene lost 0 bases and the J gene lost 5 bases, with 16 bases spanning the gap. Germline V gene data show CDR1 as SGHTA and CDR2 as FQGNSA.

The gene calls are TRBV7-9 and TRBJ1-5; no reliable D call. This CDR3 has 14 residues. CDR1 is SEHNR and CDR2 is FQNEAQ in the germline V gene (reference sequence). V was clipped by 5 bases and J by 0 bases, with 8 bases between them. This CDR3 reads CASSPNFSNQPQHF. The CDR3 nucleotides are TGTGCCAGCAGCCCTAATTTTAGCAATCAGCCCCAGCATTTT.

This clone was detected once. The V gene is TRBV7-2, the J gene TRBJ2-3; 8 positions match TRBD2. The CDR3 sequence is 15 residues long. The junction had 5 bases not matched to a gene; V was cut back by 2 bases and J by 4 bases. The germline gives CDR1 SGHTA, CDR2 FQGNSA. CDR3 bases: TGTGCCAGCAGCTTAAGGGGAGCGGGAGCAGATACGCAGTATTTT. Amino acids: CASSLRGAGADTQYF.

This chain joins TRBV5-6 and TRBJ2-3; weak D call: TRBD2 (6 bases). Deletions cut 0 bases from V and 3 bases from J, with 14 bases between. CDR1 and CDR2 (germline): SGHDT, YYEEEE. The CDR3 spans 16 residues. The CDR3 DNA sequence: TGTGCCAGCAGCTTGGGCTTGGGACTCCAGACAGATACGCAGTATTTT. It codes for CASSLGLGLQTDTQYF.

This rearrangement joins TRBV6-5 to TRBJ1-5; no firm D call. The CDR3 is 12 residues long. The germline gives CDR1 MNHEY, CDR2 SVGAGI. Trimming removed 4 bases at V and 7 bases at J, with 8 bases between. The CDR3 spells CASSSGGQPQHF. The CDR3 bases are TGTGCCAGCAGTTCGGGTGGGCAGCCCCAGCATTTT.

This rearrangement joins TRBV7-9 to TRBJ2-7; the D gene is possibly TRBD2 (5 bases). V was trimmed by 5 bases and J by 5 bases, leaving 13 bases between them. The CDR3 is 13 amino acids. Germline V CDR1 and CDR2: SEHNR, FQNEAQ (reference sequence). CDR3 in DNA: TGTGCCAGCAGCCCCGGAGGTGACCACGAGCAGTACTTC. Its translation: CASSPGGDHEQYF.

The rearrangement uses TRBV5-8 and TRBJ2-6; 7 bases are a match to TRBD1. The germline V gene encodes CDR1 SGHTS and CDR2 YDEGEE. This CDR3 region has 17 residues. V lost 4 bases, J lost 0 bases, and 7 bases stayed unmatched. Here the CDR3 DNA reads TGTGCCAGCAGCCCCGGACAGGAACTCTCTGGGGCCAACGTCCTGACTTTC. Translating gives CASSPGQELSGANVLTF.

The chain uses TRBV6-4 and TRBJ2-1; 14 bases fit TRBD2. CDR3 length equals 15 residues. Germline assignment: CDR1 MRHNA and CDR2 SNTAGT. The V segment lost 2 bases and the J segment 6 bases; nucleotides outside the gene matches: 0. CDR3 amino acids: CASSDGTSGGNEQFF. CDR3 bases: TGTGCCAGCAGTGACGGGACTAGCGGGGGCAATGAGCAGTTCTTC.

The V gene is TRBV5-1, the J gene TRBJ1-4; possibly TRBD1 for D (5 bases). The ends were cut back, 5 bases at V and 0 bases at J, with 11 bases in the middle. Germline lookup yields CDR1 SGHRS and CDR2 YFSETQ. The CDR3 sequence is 15 residues long. The CDR3 nucleotides are TGCGCCAGCAGTCGCAGGGACTCAACTAATGAAAAACTGTTTTTT. It encodes CASSRRDSTNEKLFF.

This clone showed up just a few times. The rearrangement links TRBV5-4 to TRBJ1-3, with D hard to call. V lost 0 bases and J 4 bases, leaving 8 bases between the germline ends. The length of the CDR3 is 14 residues. Germline loops: CDR1 SGHNT, CDR2 YYREEE (reference sequence). The CDR3 loop reads CASSLDRFGNTIYF. The DNA of the CDR3 is TGTGCCAGCAGCTTGGACAGATTCGGAAACACCATATATTTT.

This clone appeared a few times. This chain links TRBV6-6 with TRBJ2-2; TRBD1 matches 7 bases. The J segment lost 5 bases and the V segment lost 6 bases, leaving 6 bases of the junction unmatched. There are 14 residues in the CDR3. Germline CDR1 reads MNHNY; CDR2 reads SVGAGI (reference sequence). The CDR3 bases are TGTGCCAGCAGCCGGGACAGTTTTACCGGGGAGCTGTTTTTT. Translated, it gives CASSRDSFTGELFF.

This clone was found once. The chain links TRBV5-1 to TRBJ2-3; TRBD2 matches 7 bases. Germline V gene data show CDR1 as SGHRS and CDR2 as YFSETQ. This CDR3 region has 15 residues. V shed 5 bases and J 2 bases; nucleotides not matched to a gene: 8. The CDR3 DNA is TGCGCCAGCAGGGCCGGGGGGTCGGTCACAGATACGCAGTATTTT. Translation gives CASRAGGSVTDTQYF.

The rearrangement links TRBV10-3 to TRBJ2-5; 7 bases align to TRBD2. From germline, CDR1 is ENHRY and CDR2 SYGVKD. The V gene end was trimmed by 2 bases and the J gene end by 5 bases; junction bases not matched to a gene: 11. The CDR3 runs to 16 residues. The CDR3 DNA reads TGTGCCATCAGTGAGCCCCTCGGGGGGAGCTTGGAGACCCAGTACTTC. As protein: CAISEPLGGSLETQYF.